One sample yielded the 23 T cell receptor beta chains listed below, sequenced in a study of circulating CD8 cells and anti-PD-1 response in melanoma. From live CD3+CD8+TCRalphabeta+ cells, four PD-1 and/or TIGIT subsets were sorted. TCR libraries were prepared from about 15 ng of total RNA with the QIAseq Immune Repertoire TCR panel. TCRdb redid the calling of the reads with MiXCR, one entry per CDR3 protein. The table includes 1,500 to 2,000 distinct CDR3 sequences, roughly 6% detected once. Sequencing used CD8+ T cells from PBMCs, obtained at baseline or after one month of anti-PD-1 therapy (not recorded which). All receptors come from a human donor with melanoma.

This clonotype is categorized as medium-sized. This sequence joins TRBV27 and TRBJ2-7; 8 positions agree with TRBD2. CDR1 and CDR2 from the germline V gene are MNHEY and SMNVEV (reference sequence). V trimming: 2 bases; J trimming: 0 bases; junction bases outside the gene matches: 3. There are 15 residues in the CDR3. CDR3 bases: TGTGCCAGCAGTTTAATAGCGGGGAGCTCCTACGAGCAGTACTTC. Encoded protein: CASSLIAGSSYEQYF.

This clonotype showed up just a few times. The chain couples TRBV13 to TRBJ2-7; D tentatively reads TRBD1 or TRBD2 (7 bases each). The V end was cut by 6 bases, the J end by 2 bases, with 17 bases between. This CDR3 is 15 amino acids long. Germline V gene lookup returns CDR1 PRHDT and CDR2 FYEKMQ (reference sequence). Here the CDR3 reads CASSEGGGATYEQYF. The CDR3 DNA is TGTGCCAGCAGTGAGGGAGGGGGCGCGACCTACGAGCAGTACTTC.

This clonotype counts as medium-sized. V usage is TRBV9 and J usage is TRBJ2-7; TRBD2 might be the D (7 bases). Germline V gene data show CDR1 as SGDLS and CDR2 as YYNGEE. Between the trimmed V and J ends, which lost 0 bases and 4 bases, there was a span of 14 bases. This CDR3 has 15 residues. The CDR3: CASSVAAGGLYEQYF. The CDR3 DNA is TGTGCCAGCAGCGTAGCAGCCGGGGGGCTTTACGAGCAGTACTTC.

This sequence joins TRBV27 and TRBJ2-4; TRBD1 agrees at 8 bases. Per the germline V gene, CDR1 is MNHEY and CDR2 is SMNVEV (reference sequence). The CDR3 length is 16 residues. V shed 5 bases and J 3 bases; nucleotides not matched to a gene: 9. CDR3 DNA sequence: TGTGCCAGCAGTATAACAGGGGGATTAGGCAAAAACATTCAGTACTTC. Translating gives CASSITGGLGKNIQYF.

This clonotype is deemed medium-sized. This sequence joins TRBV4-2 and TRBJ2-7, with 11 nucleotides matching TRBD2. The germline CDR1 and CDR2 sequences are LGHNA and YNFKEQ. Germline trimming cut 0 bases from V and 4 bases from J; bases unmatched to any gene: 5. This CDR3 has 16 residues. CDR3 amino acids: CASSQDQLAGVYEQYF. CDR3 nucleotide sequence: TGTGCCAGCAGCCAAGACCAACTAGCGGGAGTTTACGAGCAGTACTTC.

In its sample, this clonotype is large (0.1 to 1%). The rearrangement uses TRBV5-4 and TRBJ2-5; 8 positions agree with TRBD2. The CDR3 has 15 amino acids. Trimming cost V 4 bases and J 2 bases; bases outside gene matches: 7. CDR1 is SGHNT and CDR2 is YYREEE in the germline V gene (reference sequence). The CDR3, as DNA: TGTGCCAGCAGCAGTGAGCGGGGGAGACAAGAGACCCAGTACTTC. Its translation is CASSSERGRQETQYF.

In its sample, this clonotype is large. The chain joins TRBV28 to TRBJ2-7; 7 bases are shared with TRBD2. V shed 2 bases and J 3 bases; nucleotides not matched to a gene: 4. The CDR3 runs to 14 residues. The germline CDR1 and CDR2 sequences are MDHEN and SYDVKM. The CDR3 spells CASSLGLGGYEQYF. Written as DNA, the CDR3 is TGTGCCAGCAGTTTAGGACTAGGAGGCTACGAGCAGTACTTC.

Details on this clonotype: This CDR3 fails to terminate in the conserved phenylalanine or tryptophan, so it likely reflects a read error. The V call is TRBV2, the J call TRBJ1-1; D uncertain. This CDR3 is built from 11 residues. The V gene's germline CDR1 is SNHLY and CDR2 FYNNEI. The CDR3 here is CAIRDGTEAFL. CDR3 DNA: TGTGCTATTAGGGATGGCACTGAAGCTTTCCTT.

This clonotype is deemed large. V and J are TRBV7-2 and TRBJ1-6; D remains ambiguous. The CDR3 has 12 amino acids. V lost 1 base, J lost 16 bases, and 11 bases lay in between. Germline CDR1 and CDR2: SGHTA and FQGNSA. CDR3 DNA: TGTGCCAGCAGCTTAGGGCTGCTTGGTCTCCACTTT. Translated: CASSLGLLGLHF.

To note about this clonotype: One base away lies a much larger clone, so this may be a sequencing read error. The V call is TRBV21-1, the J call TRBJ2-5; the listed D gene, TRBD1, was not tested against the DNA. TRBV21-1 is a pseudogene. The CDR3 covers 16 residues. The DNA for the CDR3 is TGTGCCAGCAGCAAAGAATTGAAGGGGTCAAAAGAGACCCAGTACTTC. Translating it yields CASSKELKGSKETQYF.

The rearrangement joins TRBV7-2 to TRBJ2-2; 10 bases map to TRBD2. The CDR3 has 18 residues. V was pared by 1 base and J by 6 bases, with 11 bases of the junction left unmatched. Germline values: CDR1 SGHTA, CDR2 FQGNSA. Here the CDR3 reads CASSLDPSGGPRAGELFF. The CDR3 DNA follows: TGTGCCAGCAGCTTAGATCCTAGCGGGGGACCGCGCGCCGGGGAGCTGTTTTTT.

By frequency in the sample, this clonotype is medium-sized. V gene TRBV19 combines with J gene TRBJ2-2, with no clear D. From germline, CDR1 is LNHDA and CDR2 SQIVND (reference sequence). The V end was cut by 8 bases, the J end by 6 bases, with 19 bases between. The CDR3 is 15 residues long. This chain's CDR3 is CASATPYGPPGELFF. Written as DNA, the CDR3 is TGTGCCAGTGCCACTCCATACGGGCCTCCCGGGGAGCTGTTTTTT. Full variable domain (rest looked up from reference TRBV19 and TRBJ2-2): DGGITQSPKYLFRKEGQNVTLSCEQNLNHDAMYWYRQDPGQGLRLIYYSQIVNDFQKGDIAEGYSVSREKKESFPLTVTSAQKNPTAFYLCASATPYGPPGELFFGEGSRLTVL.

Relative to its sample, this clonotype is medium-sized. V is TRBV7-3 and J is TRBJ2-1, with D maybe TRBD1 (6 bases). In germline, CDR1 is SGHTA, CDR2 FQGTGA. CDR3 length equals 16 residues. Trimming cost V 2 bases and J 5 bases, with 16 bases left between them. The CDR3 spells CASSLLMGAKDNEQFF. The CDR3 DNA is TGTGCCAGCAGCTTACTTATGGGGGCGAAGGACAATGAGCAGTTCTTC.

This clonotype is categorized as medium-sized. This chain joins TRBV28 and TRBJ1-1; D remains ambiguous. The CDR3 is 14 amino acids. Per germline, CDR1 MDHEN and CDR2 SYDVKM. V was trimmed by 2 bases and J by 1 base, leaving 8 bases between them. The CDR3 loop is CASSLLRENTEAFF. In nucleotides, the CDR3 is TGTGCCAGCAGTTTACTTCGAGAGAACACTGAAGCTTTCTTT.

The rearrangement uses TRBV5-4 and TRBJ2-1; D call uncertain. Trimming pared 2 bases from V and 7 bases from J, leaving 4 bases between. The germline V gene encodes CDR1 SGHNT and CDR2 YYREEE (reference sequence). The CDR3 sequence is 11 residues long. Here the CDR3 reads CASSLDNEQFF. The CDR3 bases are TGTGCCAGCAGCTTAGATAATGAGCAGTTCTTC.

To note about this clonotype: This may be a read error: a much more frequent sequence differs by one nucleotide. The CDR3 reads CATSEFSTDMQYF. The CDR3 DNA reads as TGTGCCACCAGTGAGTTTAGCACAGATATGCAGTATTTT. The chain carries TRBV24-1 and TRBJ2-3; D remains ambiguous. The CDR3 is made up of 13 amino acids. CDR1 KGHDR and CDR2 SFDVKD come from the germline V gene.

This clonotype is medium-sized. The chain links TRBV7-3 to TRBJ2-7; TRBD2 is a possible D gene (6 bases). Germline V lookup: CDR1 SGHTA, CDR2 FQGTGA. V dropped 2 bases and J dropped 2 bases, with 13 bases sitting between them. CDR3 length equals 15 residues. The CDR3, as DNA: TGTGCCAGCAGCTTATCGGGCGGGGCAGCCTACGAGCAGTACTTC. This sequence encodes CASSLSGGAAYEQYF.

V gene TRBV19 combines with J gene TRBJ2-1, with unresolved D. The germline gives CDR1 LNHDA, CDR2 SQIVND (reference sequence). The CDR3 sequence is 12 residues long. V lost 1 base and J lost 6, with 4 bases in between. In DNA form, the CDR3 reads TGTGCCAGTAGTATAGGTCCCAATGAGCAGTTCTTC. It is translated as CASSIGPNEQFF.

This clonotype rates as medium-sized. This chain's CDR3 is CASSLGQNSEQYF. For the CDR3, the DNA is TGTGCCAGCAGCTTAGGACAGAACAGCGAGCAGTACTTC. The rearrangement links TRBV13 to TRBJ2-7; D remains ambiguous. The CDR3 is 13 amino acids. V lost 0 bases and J lost 6, with 9 bases in between. Germline V gene data show CDR1 as PRHDT and CDR2 as FYEKMQ (reference sequence). Looking up the rest from reference TRBV13 and TRBJ2-7 gives the full variable domain: AAGVIQSPRHLIKEKRETATLKCYPIPRHDTVYWYQQGPGQDPQFLISFYEKMQSDKGSIPDRFSAQQFSDYHSELNMSSLELGDSALYFCASSLGQNSEQYFGPGTRLTVT.

As for this clonotype: Possible read error: a much larger clone is one base away. This chain links TRBV2 with TRBJ2-7; no firm D call. Germline loops: CDR1 SNHLY, CDR2 FYNNEI. The CDR3 totals 13 residues. The CDR3, as DNA: TGTGCCAGCGTTGCGGCAGGCACCTACAAGCAGTACTTC. It codes for CASVAAGTYKQYF.

This clonotype was seen a handful of times. In DNA, the CDR3 is TGTGCCTCGGCCTCTCTGGAAGCCGGGGCCAACGTCCTGACTTTC. Residues: CASASLEAGANVLTF. This chain uses TRBV2 with TRBJ2-6, with D unresolved. The CDR3 has 15 amino acids. Germline V gives CDR1 SNHLY, CDR2 FYNNEI. Trimming removed 11 bases at V and 4 bases at J, with 18 bases between.

The V call is TRBV28, the J call TRBJ2-2; D not certain. Trimming took off 1 base at V and 7 bases at J, with 7 bases between the two ends. There are 13 residues in the CDR3. Germline values: CDR1 MDHEN, CDR2 SYDVKM. The CDR3 DNA is TGTGCCAGCAGTTTATCAGGCAGCGGGGAGCTGTTTTTT. Residues: CASSLSGSGELFF.

This clonotype counts as medium-sized. The chain recombines TRBV27 with TRBJ1-2, with 7 bases identical to TRBD1. V shed 5 bases and J 8 bases; nucleotides not matched to a gene: 2. CDR1 MNHEY and CDR2 SMNVEV come from the germline V gene (reference sequence). The length of the CDR3 is 11 residues. The CDR3 DNA reads TGTGCCAGCAGTCAGGGGGTAGGCTACACCTTC. This sequence encodes CASSQGVGYTF.